This entry features one T cell receptor beta chain sequence. Its antigen is unknown. The data originate from a study of shared clonotypes between healthy human individuals. CDR1 MNHEY and CDR2 SVGAGI come from the germline V gene. The CDR3 totals 13 residues. J lost 7 bases, V lost 5 bases, and 8 bases had no gene match. Generated by immunoSEQ multiplex PCR, the TCRdb table keeps only in-frame clones and is missing some. The repertoire holds around 1,000,000 clones, 77% seen once, with approximately 0.95% in the top ten. The study's findings and limits: Few donors restricted represented genetic and exposure-history diversity. Naive subsets typically showed greater estimated richness than memory subsets. Clonotypes which were not shared had lower generation probabilities than clonotypes that all four donors shared. Rarefaction indicated that sorted-subset sequencing remained incomplete although depth was large.

The receptor was isolated from a man aged 18 to 35 in good health. Some clones in this sample may be carry-over from other donors' samples. The sample consisted of memory CD4+ T cells from PBMCs. As to subset: CD45RA-negative fraction. The chain combines TRBV6-5 with TRBJ2-7; TRBD1 aligns across 7 bases. In nucleotides, the CDR3 is TGTGCCAGCAGTCCCCCAGGGGGATGGGAGCAGTACTTC. Its protein product is CASSPPGGWEQYF.